This TCR beta chain was recorded in a study of CD8 T cells in ankylosing spondylitis. Study-wide points: What appeared characteristic of ankylosing spondylitis blood was a TCR beta motif of about eight highly homologous variants.

Libraries for TCR beta were made by quantitative 5'-RACE with molecular barcodes. MiXCR, run by TCRdb on the 5' RACE reads, gives a single entry per CDR3 protein. The sample has tens of thousands of distinct CDR3 sequences; roughly 8.8% are singletons. This clonotype has just a few counts. Antigen unknown. The TCR originated in a male donor with ankylosing spondylitis. Sequenced sample: blood, either unsorted or a sorted T cell fraction (not recorded which).

The CDR3 nucleotides read TGTGCCAGCGCCGGGAATGGGGCCGAGCAGTTCTTC. As protein: CASAGNGAEQFF. The chain combines TRBV7-2 with TRBJ2-1; D is tentatively TRBD1 or TRBD2 (5 bases each). Germline values: CDR1 SGHTA, CDR2 FQGNSA. The V end lost 8 bases, the J end lost 10 bases, and 15 bases lay between the germline ends. The CDR3 contains 12 residues.